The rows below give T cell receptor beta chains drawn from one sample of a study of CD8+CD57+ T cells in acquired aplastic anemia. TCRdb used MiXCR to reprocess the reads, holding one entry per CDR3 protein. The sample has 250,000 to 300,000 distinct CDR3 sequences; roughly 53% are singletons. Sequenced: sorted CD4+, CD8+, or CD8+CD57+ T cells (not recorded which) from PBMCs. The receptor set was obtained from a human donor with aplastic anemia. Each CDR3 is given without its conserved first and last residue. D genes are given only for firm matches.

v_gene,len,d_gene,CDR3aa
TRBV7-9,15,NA,ASSLGPGRGYNSPLH
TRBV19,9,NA,ASTQGRKAF
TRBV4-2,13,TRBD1,ASSQDAGQRYGYT
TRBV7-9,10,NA,ASSFSDQPQH
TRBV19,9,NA,ASKVGTEAF
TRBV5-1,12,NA,ASSLGGQYNEQS
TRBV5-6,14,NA,ASSLRIVPSTDTQY
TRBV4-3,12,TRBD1,ASSQLGQEYEQY
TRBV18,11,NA,ASSRSQQETQY
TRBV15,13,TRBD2,ATSRASGRWDEQF
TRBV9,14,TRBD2,ASSTKGLASYNEQF
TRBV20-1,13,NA,SVRSGSGSNQPQH
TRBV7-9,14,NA,ASSQGFGGGAREQY
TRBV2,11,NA,ASSYPRTGELF
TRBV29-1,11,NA,SVVSSPQETQY
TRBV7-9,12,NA,ASSPGRLNYEQY
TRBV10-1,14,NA,ASSEFGTTNTGELF
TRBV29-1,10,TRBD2,SLGLAGYEQY
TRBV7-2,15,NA,ASSFSSGRSPTVEQF
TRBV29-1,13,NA,SAPSGGTAAYEQY
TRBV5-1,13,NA,ASSLGRGRDYGYT
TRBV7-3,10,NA,ASSPPTGELF
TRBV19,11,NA,ASSIGSSYEQY
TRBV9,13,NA,ASSAFRDNNSPLH
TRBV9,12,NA,ASTPQTSTDTQY
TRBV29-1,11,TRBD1,SVRQGDYNEQF
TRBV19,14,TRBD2,ASRGLAGGIGDTQY
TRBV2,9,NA,ATAIYYEQY
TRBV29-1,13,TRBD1,SVGRDRALPEGYT
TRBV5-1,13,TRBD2,ASSLGLAGVGELF
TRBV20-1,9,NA,SAIQQETQY
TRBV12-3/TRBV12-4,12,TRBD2,ASSRSGGVFEQY
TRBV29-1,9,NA,SVTDTYGYT